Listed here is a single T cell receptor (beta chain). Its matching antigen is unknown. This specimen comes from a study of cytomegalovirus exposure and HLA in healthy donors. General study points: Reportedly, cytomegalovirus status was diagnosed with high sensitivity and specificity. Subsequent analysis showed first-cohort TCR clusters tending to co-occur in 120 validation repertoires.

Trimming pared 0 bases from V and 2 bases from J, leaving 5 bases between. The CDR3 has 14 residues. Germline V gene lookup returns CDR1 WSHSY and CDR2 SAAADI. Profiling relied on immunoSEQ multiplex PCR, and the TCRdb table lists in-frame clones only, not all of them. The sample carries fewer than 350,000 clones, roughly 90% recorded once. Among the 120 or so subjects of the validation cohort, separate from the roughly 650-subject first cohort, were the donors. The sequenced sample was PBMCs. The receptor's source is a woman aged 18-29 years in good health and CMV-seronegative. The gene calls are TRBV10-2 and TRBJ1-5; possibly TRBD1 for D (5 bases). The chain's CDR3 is CASSESGGNQPQHF. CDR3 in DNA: TGCGCCAGCAGTGAGTCAGGGGGCAATCAGCCCCAGCATTTT.